This T cell receptor beta chain was captured in a study of cytomegalovirus exposure and HLA in healthy donors. Amplification used 60 Vbeta primers and 13 Jbeta primers. The protocol was immunoSEQ multiplex PCR, while the TCRdb copy is restricted to in-frame clones and leaves out a portion. The profile shows about 220,000 clones, approximately 88% of them singletons. V shed 4 bases, J shed 5 bases, and the junction held 4 bases outside the gene matches. The CDR3 sequence is 14 residues long. Germline lookup yields CDR1 MNHEY and CDR2 SMNVEV (reference sequence). J is TRBJ2-5 and V is TRBV27; 10 positions match TRBD2. The TCR originated in a boy younger than 10 in good health and CMV-seronegative. Sequencing was carried out using PBMCs. The CDR3 sequence: CASSSLAGVETQYF. CDR3 bases: TGTGCCAGCAGTTCCCTAGCGGGAGTTGAGACCCAGTACTTC.